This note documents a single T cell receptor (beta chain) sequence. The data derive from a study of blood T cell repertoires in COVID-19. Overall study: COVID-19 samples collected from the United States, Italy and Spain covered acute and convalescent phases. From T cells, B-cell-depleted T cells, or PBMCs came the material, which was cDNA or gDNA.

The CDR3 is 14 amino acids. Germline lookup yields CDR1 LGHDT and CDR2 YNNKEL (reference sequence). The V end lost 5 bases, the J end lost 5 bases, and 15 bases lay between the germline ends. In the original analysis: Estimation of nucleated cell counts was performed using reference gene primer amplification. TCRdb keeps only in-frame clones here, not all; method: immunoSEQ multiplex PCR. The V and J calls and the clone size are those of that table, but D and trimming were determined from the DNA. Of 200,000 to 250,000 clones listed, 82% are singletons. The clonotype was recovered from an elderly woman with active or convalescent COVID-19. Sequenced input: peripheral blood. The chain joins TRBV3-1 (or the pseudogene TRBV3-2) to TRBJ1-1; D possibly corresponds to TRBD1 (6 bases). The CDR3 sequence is CASSFTRRGTEAFF. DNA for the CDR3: TGTGCCAGCAGCTTCACTCGCAGGGGAACTGAAGCTTTCTTT.